The 32 T cell receptor beta chains listed next were all sequenced from one sample in a study of cytomegalovirus exposure and HLA in healthy donors. PCR primers comprised 60 Vbeta and 13 Jbeta primers. TCRdb's table, derived via immunoSEQ multiplex PCR, lists solely in-frame clones and lacks some. Of 200,000 to 250,000 clones in the sample, 70% to 80% were seen once. Sequenced: PBMCs. The receptors derive from a male donor in good health and CMV-seronegative.

The chain has TRBV2 and TRBJ2-4; 7 bases map to TRBD2. Losses at the gene ends were 1 base for V and 5 bases for J; bases not matched to a gene: 5. CDR3 size: 15 residues. Germline CDR1 and CDR2: SNHLY and FYNNEI. CDR3: CASSEGLGGENIQYF. The CDR3 DNA follows: TGTGCCAGCAGTGAAGGTCTGGGGGGGGAAAACATTCAGTACTTC.

The chain joins TRBV6-1 to TRBJ1-1, with 9 bases that match TRBD1. V was clipped by 6 bases and J by 4 bases; unmatched bases: 9. The CDR3 loop spans 15 amino acids. Germline V CDR1 and CDR2: MNHNS, SASEGT. The chain's CDR3 is CASSGMDRGITEAFF. CDR3 coding DNA: TGTGCCAGCAGCGGCATGGACAGGGGTATCACTGAAGCTTTCTTT.

V gene TRBV9 combines with J gene TRBJ1-5; tentative D call: TRBD1 (5 bases). Trimming left V 3 bases short and J 3 bases short, with 7 bases between. CDR3 size: 13 residues. In germline, CDR1 is SGDLS, CDR2 YYNGEE. The CDR3 reads CASSAGFNQPQHF. CDR3 in DNA: TGTGCCAGCAGCGCAGGGTTCAATCAGCCCCAGCATTTT. Using reference TRBV9 and TRBJ1-5 for the parts outside the CDR3, the full variable domain is DSGVTQTPKHLITATGQRVTLRCSPRSGDLSVYWYQQSLDQGLQFLIQYYNGEERAKGNILERFSAQQFPDLHSELNLSSLELGDSALYFCASSAGFNQPQHFGDGTRLSIL.

The chain joins TRBV11-3 to TRBJ2-1; 7 bases are a match to TRBD1. Trimming cost V 3 bases and J 6 bases; bases outside gene matches: 5. Germline V gene data show CDR1 as SGHNT and CDR2 as YENEEA. The CDR3 length is 14 residues. CDR3 sequence (DNA): TGTGCCAGCAGCTTCGAGGGGGCCGGCAATGAGCAGTTCTTC. Encoded protein: CASSFEGAGNEQFF.

This clone has just one count. This chain joins TRBV10-2 and TRBJ2-1, with TRBD2 matching over 11 bases. V was clipped by 5 bases and J by 7 bases; unmatched bases: 4. The CDR3 covers 14 residues. Per the germline V gene, CDR1 is WSHSY and CDR2 is SAAADI. The CDR3 coding sequence is TGCGCCAGCAGTCCTAGCGGGAGGTATAATGAGCAGTTCTTC. This encodes CASSPSGRYNEQFF.

The gene calls are TRBV11-2 and TRBJ2-7; weak D call: TRBD2 (5 bases). V was cut by 1 base and J by 7 bases, with 20 bases left in between. From germline, CDR1 is SGHAT and CDR2 FQNNGV. This CDR3 comprises 16 residues. CDR3 region: CASSLGSGIPPLEQYF. Written as DNA, the CDR3 is TGTGCCAGCAGCTTAGGTTCCGGGATTCCTCCCCTAGAGCAGTACTTC.

Only a few counts were recorded for this clone. V usage is TRBV7-3 and J usage is TRBJ2-3, with D possibly being TRBD2 (5 bases). The CDR3 consists of 16 residues. The V gene's germline CDR1 is SGHTA and CDR2 FQGTGA. The V end was cut by 2 bases, the J end by 7 bases, with 19 bases between. In nucleotides, the CDR3 is TGTGCCAGCAGCTTATCCCCGGGGAGTGAGAAGAATACGCAGTATTTT. This codes for CASSLSPGSEKNTQYF.

V is TRBV9 and J is TRBJ2-1; a weak D match, TRBD1 (5 bases). Germline loops: CDR1 SGDLS, CDR2 YYNGEE. Trimming cost V 0 bases and J 2 bases, with 9 bases left between them. The CDR3 runs to 15 residues. CDR3 sequence reads: CASSVAQGAYNEQFF. CDR3 nucleotide sequence: TGTGCCAGCAGCGTAGCGCAGGGCGCCTACAATGAGCAGTTCTTC.

This clone has just a few counts. The chain carries TRBV4-1 and TRBJ2-7; 8 bases align to TRBD2. This CDR3 region has 14 residues. V shed 2 bases, J shed 5 bases, and the junction held 5 bases outside the gene matches. Germline assignment: CDR1 MGHRA and CDR2 YSYEKL. Written as DNA, the CDR3 is TGCGCCAGCAGCCAACGACGGGGGGGCGACGAGCAGTACTTC. Protein: CASSQRRGGDEQYF.

This clone was recorded a few times. The V gene is TRBV25-1, the J gene TRBJ2-5; 9 bases match TRBD2. Trimming took 6 bases from V and 4 from J; bases not matched to a gene: 9. This CDR3 spans 15 amino acids. CDR1 and CDR2 (germline): MGHDK, SYGVNS. CDR3 nucleotide sequence: TGTGCCAGCAGCCCCGGGACTAGCTCGAGAGAGACCCAGTACTTC. Its protein is CASSPGTSSRETQYF.

Only a few counts were recorded for this clone. J is TRBJ2-5 and V is TRBV28; TRBD1 matches 7 bases. Per the germline V gene, CDR1 is MDHEN and CDR2 is SYDVKM. Unmatched junction bases numbered 5, after V lost 5 bases and J lost 5 bases. The CDR3 is 13 amino acids. Here the CDR3 reads CASSEGALETQYF. CDR3 nucleotides: TGTGCCAGCAGTGAGGGGGCTCTGGAGACCCAGTACTTC.

The chain links TRBV6-5 to TRBJ1-2; D might be TRBD1 (5 bases). The CDR3 contains 13 residues. Per the germline V gene, CDR1 is MNHEY and CDR2 is SVGAGI. Trimming shortened V by 6 bases and J by 3 bases, and 11 bases separated the two germline ends. CDR3 DNA sequence: TGTGCCAGCAGCTGGGACTCGTACTATGGCTACACCTTC. Translation: CASSWDSYYGYTF.

CDR3 nucleotides: TGCAGCGCGGGAGGTGTCAAACTCGCGACTAGCGGGAAAGGGCCCTACAATGAGCAGTTCTTC. As protein: CSAGGVKLATSGKGPYNEQFF. The rearrangement links TRBV29-1 to TRBJ2-1; 11 nucleotides line up with TRBD2. Germline CDR1 SQVTM, CDR2 ANQGSEA. CDR3 length equals 21 residues. V lost 7 bases, J lost 2 bases, and 25 bases stayed unmatched.

The CDR3 DNA reads as TGTGCCAGCAGCCAAGTTACCGGGACTAGCGCCTCAAATCGGATATATGAGCAGTTCTTC. Protein sequence: CASSQVTGTSASNRIYEQFF. The genes are TRBV4-2 and TRBJ2-1; 10 nucleotides align to TRBD2. Germline assignment: CDR1 LGHNA and CDR2 YNFKEQ. This CDR3 is 20 amino acids long. V lost 1 base, J lost 8 bases, and 20 bases stayed unmatched.

The chain couples TRBV5-3 to TRBJ1-1; 7 bases match TRBD1. TRBV5-3 carries the ORF label, with uncertain function. The V segment lost 0 bases and the J segment 5 bases; nucleotides outside the gene matches: 13. The CDR3 is 17 amino acids. CDR3 nucleotide sequence: TGTGCCAGAAGCTTGGTCGGGCTTCTGGCAGGGGGGACTGAAGCTTTCTTT. Translating gives CARSLVGLLAGGTEAFF.

This chain uses TRBV5-6 with TRBJ1-2; TRBD1 matches at 7 bases. The J segment lost 7 bases and the V segment lost 0 bases, leaving 3 bases of the junction unmatched. CDR3 length equals 13 residues. Germline values: CDR1 SGHDT, CDR2 YYEEEE. DNA for the CDR3: TGTGCCAGCAGCTTGGACAGGGGAGGTGGCTACACCTTC. Translated, it gives CASSLDRGGGYTF.

The V call is TRBV29-1, the J call TRBJ2-5; D may be TRBD2 (5 bases). V shed 5 bases and J shed 2 bases, with 12 bases lying between them. Germline V gene lookup returns CDR1 SQVTM and CDR2 ANQGSEA. The CDR3 is made up of 13 amino acids. The DNA for the CDR3 is TGCAGCGTTAGGAGGATGGTGCAAGAGACCCAGTACTTC. Its translation: CSVRRMVQETQYF. The complete variable domain, with remaining parts taken from reference TRBV29-1 and TRBJ2-5, reads SAVISQKPSRDICQRGTSLTIQCQVDSQVTMMFWYRQQPGQSLTLIATANQGSEATYESGFVIDKFPISRPNLTFSTLTVSNMSPEDSSIYLCSVRRMVQETQYFGPGTRLLVL.

CDR3 in DNA: TGTGCCAGCATCCTCGCGAGGTACAATGAGCAGTTCTTC. This encodes CASILARYNEQFF. This sequence joins TRBV6-5 and TRBJ2-1; D call uncertain. Germline V gene lookup returns CDR1 MNHEY and CDR2 SVGAGI. CDR3 length: 13 amino acids. Trimming pared 7 bases from V and 4 bases from J, leaving 11 bases between.

V is TRBV7-9 and J is TRBJ1-1; D may be TRBD1 (6 bases). Germline values: CDR1 SEHNR, CDR2 FQNEAQ (reference sequence). Trimming took 5 bases from V and 5 from J, leaving 21 bases between them. The CDR3 totals 16 residues. CDR3 protein: CASSTNRDAWETEAFF. CDR3 DNA sequence: TGTGCCAGCAGCACCAACAGGGACGCGTGGGAAACTGAAGCTTTCTTT.

The chain employs TRBV27 and TRBJ1-4, with D possibly matching TRBD1 (5 bases). The CDR3 is made up of 13 amino acids. Deletions cut 3 bases from V and 7 bases from J, with 9 bases between. The germline V gene encodes CDR1 MNHEY and CDR2 SMNVEV (reference sequence). CDR3 bases: TGTGCCAGCAGTTTGACAGCCGGTGAAAAACTGTTTTTT. The encoded protein is CASSLTAGEKLFF.

This chain's CDR3 is CASSLAGPYTDTQYF. The CDR3 coding sequence is TGTGCCAGCAGTTTAGCGGGCCCCTACACAGATACGCAGTATTTT. This sequence joins TRBV28 and TRBJ2-3; D perhaps matches TRBD2 (5 bases). Germline-derived CDR1 and CDR2 are MDHEN and SYDVKM. Trimming took 2 bases from V and 2 from J, leaving 11 bases between them. The CDR3 spans 15 residues.

The chain links TRBV14 to TRBJ2-7; 9 bases align to TRBD1. The CDR3 length is 18 residues. The germline V gene has CDR1 SGHDN and CDR2 FVKESK. V was pared by 0 bases and J by 5 bases, with 14 bases of the junction left unmatched. CDR3 bases: TGTGCCAGCAGCCAAGATCTGTCCCCTGGGACAGGGAACCACGAGCAGTACTTC. Its protein is CASSQDLSPGTGNHEQYF.

This rearrangement joins TRBV11-1 to TRBJ1-1, with unresolved D. Trimming cost V 4 bases and J 0 bases, with 18 bases left between them. The length of the CDR3 is 17 residues. CDR1 is SGHAT, CDR2 FQDESV, per germline (reference sequence). The CDR3 protein is CASSSDFITAMNTEAFF. The CDR3 nucleotides are TGTGCCAGCAGCTCGGACTTTATCACGGCCATGAACACTGAAGCTTTCTTT.

The rearrangement links TRBV7-2 to TRBJ2-2, with D maybe TRBD1 (6 bases). Germline values: CDR1 SGHTA, CDR2 FQGNSA. The ends were cut back, 6 bases at V and 6 bases at J, with 11 bases in the middle. The CDR3 spans 13 residues. The CDR3 region has the DNA TGTGCCAGCAGTTACAGGGTGGCCGGGGAGCTGTTTTTT. The encoded protein is CASSYRVAGELFF. Using reference TRBV7-2 and TRBJ2-2 for the parts outside the CDR3, the full variable domain is GAGVSQSPSNKVTEKGKDVELRCDPISGHTALYWYRQSLGQGLEFLIYFQGNSAPDKSGLPSDRFSAERTGGSVSTLTIQRTQQEDSAVYLCASSYRVAGELFFGEGSRLTVL.

The chain recombines TRBV11-1 with TRBJ1-1; 7 bases are shared with TRBD1. J was trimmed by 7 bases and V by 3 bases; bases with no gene match: 11. This CDR3 has 15 amino acids. Looked up from germline, CDR1 is SGHAT and CDR2 is FQDESV (reference sequence). The CDR3 protein is CASSFDRAASLEAFF. The DNA of the CDR3 is TGTGCCAGCAGCTTCGACAGGGCGGCCAGCCTTGAAGCTTTCTTT.

This chain uses TRBV5-1 with TRBJ2-5, with 9 bases that match TRBD1. The germline V gene encodes CDR1 SGHRS and CDR2 YFSETQ. Trimming removed 1 base from V and 2 bases from J; junction bases left unmatched: 9. This CDR3 contains 17 residues. The CDR3 DNA reads as TGCGCCAGCAGCTTGCAACCGGGACAGGGTGAACAAGAGACCCAGTACTTC. Translating gives CASSLQPGQGEQETQYF. The variable domain in full, with the rest retrieved from reference TRBV5-1 and TRBJ2-5, is KAGVTQTPRYLIKTRGQQVTLSCSPISGHRSVSWYQQTPGQGLQFLFEYFSETQRNKGNFPGRFSGRQFSNSRSEMNVSTLELGDSALYLCASSLQPGQGEQETQYFGPGTRLLVL.

The J gene is TRBJ2-3, the V gene TRBV2; the match to TRBD1 covers 7 bases. After removal of 2 bases from V and 3 bases from J, the junction contained 11 bases not matched to a gene. The CDR3 sequence is 17 residues long. Looked up from germline, CDR1 is SNHLY and CDR2 is FYNNEI. The CDR3 sequence: CASSEKGAEVRTDTQYF. In DNA form, the CDR3 reads TGTGCCAGCAGTGAAAAGGGGGCTGAGGTTAGGACAGATACGCAGTATTTT.

This clone was seen many times. V and J are TRBV7-9 and TRBJ2-7; tentatively, D is TRBD1 (6 bases). CDR1 is SEHNR, CDR2 FQNEAQ, per germline (reference sequence). Trimming left V 3 bases short and J 5 bases short, with 14 bases between. This CDR3 spans 14 amino acids. The CDR3 sequence is CASSLSTGWDEQYF. Here the CDR3 DNA reads TGTGCCAGCAGCTTGTCCACAGGGTGGGACGAGCAGTACTTC.

This clone was seen a single time. This rearrangement joins TRBV7-8 to TRBJ2-1, with 10 bases matching TRBD1. Per germline, CDR1 SGHVS and CDR2 FQNEAQ. V gave up 5 bases and J gave up 9 bases; unmatched junction bases: 10. The CDR3 contains 15 residues. In DNA, the CDR3 is TGTGCCAGCAGCGAAAACCCCGGGACAGGGGCTGAGCAGTTCTTC. Translation gives CASSENPGTGAEQFF. The full variable domain, completed using reference TRBV7-8 and TRBJ2-1, is GAGVSQSPRYKVAKRGQDVALRCDPISGHVSLFWYQQALGQGPEFLTYFQNEAQLDKSGLPSDRFFAERPEGSVSTLKIQRTQQEDSAVYLCASSENPGTGAEQFFGPGTRLTVL.

This sequence joins TRBV6-5 and TRBJ1-2, with D unclear. Trimming removed 6 bases from V and 4 bases from J, with 15 bases in between. Per the germline V gene, CDR1 is MNHEY and CDR2 is SVGAGI. The CDR3 runs 14 residues. The CDR3 loop reads CASRPGGRAYGYTF. As DNA, the CDR3 is TGTGCCAGCAGACCTGGAGGGAGGGCCTATGGCTACACCTTC.

The chain carries TRBV28 and TRBJ2-2; 10 bases match TRBD1. CDR1 and CDR2 (germline): MDHEN, SYDVKM. The CDR3 is 18 residues long. V shed 2 bases and J 1 base; nucleotides not matched to a gene: 7. DNA of the CDR3: TGTGCCAGCAGTTTAAGTCCCGGGACAGGGGTGAACACCGGGGAGCTGTTTTTT. This translates into CASSLSPGTGVNTGELFF. The whole variable domain, remainder taken from reference TRBV28 and TRBJ2-2, is DVKVTQSSRYLVKRTGEKVFLECVQDMDHENMFWYRQDPGLGLRLIYFSYDVKMKEKGDIPEGYSVSREKKERFSLILESASTNQTSMYLCASSLSPGTGVNTGELFFGEGSRLTVL.

J is TRBJ2-1 and V is TRBV4-2; TRBD2 aligns across 9 bases. Trimming removed 0 bases from V and 2 bases from J; junction bases left unmatched: 2. CDR3 length: 16 residues. Germline CDR1 LGHNA, CDR2 YNFKEQ. The CDR3 DNA follows: TGTGCCAGCAGCCAAGAGGCTAGCGGGGCCTACAATGAGCAGTTCTTC. Residues: CASSQEASGAYNEQFF.